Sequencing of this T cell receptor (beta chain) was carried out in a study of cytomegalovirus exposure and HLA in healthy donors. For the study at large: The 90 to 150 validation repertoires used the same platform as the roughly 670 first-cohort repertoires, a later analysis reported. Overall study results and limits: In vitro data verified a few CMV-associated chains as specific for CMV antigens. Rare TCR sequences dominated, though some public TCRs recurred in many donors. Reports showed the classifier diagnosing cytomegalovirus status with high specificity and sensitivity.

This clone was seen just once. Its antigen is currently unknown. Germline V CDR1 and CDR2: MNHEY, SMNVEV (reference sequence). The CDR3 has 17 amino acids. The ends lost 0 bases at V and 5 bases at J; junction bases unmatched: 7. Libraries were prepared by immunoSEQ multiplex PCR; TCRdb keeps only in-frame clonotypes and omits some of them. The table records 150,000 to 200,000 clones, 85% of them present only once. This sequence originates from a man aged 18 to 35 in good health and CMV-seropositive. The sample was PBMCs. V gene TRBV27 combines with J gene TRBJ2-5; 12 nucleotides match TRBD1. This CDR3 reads CASSLSGTGGGSETQYF. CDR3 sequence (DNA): TGTGCCAGCAGTTTATCGGGGACAGGGGGCGGCTCGGAGACCCAGTACTTC.